One TCR beta chain is described in this entry. Its antigen is currently unknown. The CDR3 runs 12 residues. V was pared by 8 bases and J by 14 bases, with 19 bases between. CDR1 and CDR2 (germline): MNHEY, SMNVEV (reference sequence). The sample comes from a study of cytomegalovirus exposure and HLA in healthy donors. Study as a whole: An earlier analysis found some 100 million unique TCR beta sequences from approximately 170 million T cells. Most donors, approximately 82% of a few hundred genotyped, fell in the Caucasian-associated ancestry cluster.

A multiplex PCR was run with 60 Vbeta primers and 13 Jbeta primers. This table comes from immunoSEQ multiplex PCR, and its TCRdb copy is limited to in-frame clones, with some not included. The repertoire holds around 170,000 clones, with 78% as singletons. The study, taken as a whole, reports: Confirmation was obtained in vitro that three CMV-associated chains are specific for CMV antigens. Earlier analysis looked at TCR beta V segments, and most were productive about 90% or about 30% of the time.

This clonotype originated in a woman between 40 and 50 years old in good health and CMV-seropositive. Material: PBMCs. The rearrangement joins TRBV27 to TRBJ1-3; TRBD1 is a possible D gene (5 bases). In nucleotides, the CDR3 is TGTGCCAGCGGATTTTATGCGGGGGTCTTATATTTT. Its protein is CASGFYAGVLYF.